A selection of T cell receptor beta chains follows, all from one sample in a study of chemoradiotherapy in HPV16-positive cancers. Data came from immunoSEQ multiplex PCR; TCRdb stores just in-frame clones and leaves some out. This table holds 8,500 to 9,000 clones, approximately 75% found once. Specimen collection occurred from a patient who underwent chemoradiotherapy. These receptors were taken from a human donor with HPV-associated anogenital cancer. Both conserved end residues are part of each CDR3. Fields, in order: D gene, V gene, clone size, J gene, CDR3 protein, CDR3 DNA. D genes are given only for firm matches. Size is omitted from some rows. Given values are once, few, many or a class for expanded clones.

d_gene: NA; v_gene: TRBV2; abundance: NA; j_gene: TRBJ2-4; CDR3aa: CASSEVTRRPSGDIQYF; CDR3nt: TGTGCCAGCAGTGAGGTGACAAGGCGCCCAAGTGGCGACATTCAGTACTTC
d_gene: TRBD1; v_gene: TRBV10-3; abundance: NA; j_gene: TRBJ1-5; CDR3aa: CAISEWQGVNQPQHF; CDR3nt: TGTGCCATCAGTGAATGGCAGGGGGTCAATCAGCCCCAGCATTTT
d_gene: TRBD1; v_gene: TRBV19; abundance: NA; j_gene: TRBJ1-5; CDR3aa: CASSEQGGQPQHF; CDR3nt: TGTGCCAGTAGTGAGCAGGGGGGTCAGCCCCAGCATTTT
d_gene: NA; v_gene: TRBV6-1; abundance: NA; j_gene: TRBJ1-3; CDR3aa: CASSTGPGTGNTIYF; CDR3nt: TGTGCCAGCAGCACGGGCCCAGGGACAGGAAACACCATATATTTT
d_gene: NA; v_gene: TRBV2; abundance: NA; j_gene: TRBJ2-7; CDR3aa: CASSEVGASYEQYF; CDR3nt: TGTGCCAGCAGTGAAGTGGGTGCTTCTTACGAGCAGTACTTC
d_gene: TRBD1; v_gene: TRBV5-1; abundance: NA; j_gene: TRBJ1-4; CDR3aa: CASSSGQGGNEKLFF; CDR3nt: TGCGCCAGCAGCTCGGGACAGGGGGGGAATGAAAAACTGTTTTTT
d_gene: NA; v_gene: TRBV18; abundance: few; j_gene: TRBJ2-7; CDR3aa: CASSPSGGSSYEQYF; CDR3nt: TGTGCCAGCTCTCCGAGCGGCGGATCCTCCTACGAGCAGTACTTC
d_gene: NA; v_gene: TRBV7-8; abundance: NA; j_gene: TRBJ2-7; CDR3aa: CASSQHQGPSYEQYF; CDR3nt: TGTGCCAGCAGCCAACATCAGGGACCCTCCTACGAGCAGTACTTC
d_gene: NA; v_gene: TRBV5-1; abundance: NA; j_gene: TRBJ2-7; CDR3aa: CASSLGLEVDEQYF; CDR3nt: TGCGCCAGCAGCTTGGGACTAGAGGTAGACGAGCAGTACTTC
d_gene: TRBD2; v_gene: TRBV25-1; abundance: NA; j_gene: TRBJ2-2; CDR3aa: CASSELVSGATGELFF; CDR3nt: TGTGCCAGCAGTGAATTGGTTAGCGGGGCTACCGGGGAGCTGTTTTTT
d_gene: NA; v_gene: TRBV28; abundance: NA; j_gene: TRBJ1-5; CDR3aa: CASSFVWGGDSNQPQHF; CDR3nt: TGTGCCAGCAGTTTCGTATGGGGTGGGGATAGCAATCAGCCCCAGCATTTT
d_gene: NA; v_gene: TRBV27; abundance: NA; j_gene: TRBJ1-2; CDR3aa: CASSLYPQGHYGYTF; CDR3nt: TGTGCCAGCAGTTTATACCCCCAGGGCCACTATGGCTACACCTTC
d_gene: NA; v_gene: TRBV5-1; abundance: NA; j_gene: TRBJ1-1; CDR3aa: CASSLEGGGIGEAFF; CDR3nt: TGCGCCAGCAGCTTGGAGGGAGGGGGGATTGGTGAAGCTTTCTTT
d_gene: TRBD2; v_gene: TRBV5-4; abundance: NA; j_gene: TRBJ2-5; CDR3aa: CASSPGLAGDMKETQYF; CDR3nt: TGTGCCAGCAGCCCGGGACTAGCGGGGGACATGAAAGAGACCCAGTACTTC
d_gene: NA; v_gene: TRBV21-1; abundance: NA; j_gene: TRBJ1-5; CDR3aa: CASSKERHQRSNQPQHF; CDR3nt: TGTGCCAGCAGCAAAGAGAGGCACCAGAGGAGCAATCAGCCCCAGCATTTT
d_gene: TRBD1; v_gene: TRBV5-1; abundance: NA; j_gene: TRBJ1-4; CDR3aa: CASSFPGTATTNEKLFF; CDR3nt: TGCGCCAGCAGCTTCCCCGGGACAGCAACAACTAATGAAAAACTGTTTTTT
d_gene: TRBD1; v_gene: TRBV7-9; abundance: NA; j_gene: TRBJ2-7; CDR3aa: CASSSSKGQPYEQYF; CDR3nt: TGTGCCAGCAGCTCTTCAAAGGGACAGCCCTACGAGCAGTACTTC
d_gene: NA; v_gene: TRBV19; abundance: few; j_gene: TRBJ1-5; CDR3aa: CASSPSSPGPQHF; CDR3nt: TGTGCCAGTAGTCCCTCGAGTCCCGGGCCCCAGCATTTT
d_gene: NA; v_gene: TRBV4-3; abundance: NA; j_gene: TRBJ2-5; CDR3aa: CASSQVGGGPSETQYF; CDR3nt: TGCGCCAGCAGCCAAGTCGGTGGGGGGCCCTCAGAGACCCAGTACTTC
d_gene: NA; v_gene: TRBV7-9; abundance: few; j_gene: TRBJ1-3; CDR3aa: CASSPHGNTIYF; CDR3nt: TGTGCCAGCAGCCCCCATGGAAACACCATATATTTT
d_gene: NA; v_gene: TRBV6-5; abundance: NA; j_gene: TRBJ2-6; CDR3aa: CASSRVSGANVLTF; CDR3nt: TGTGCCAGCAGTCGGGTCTCTGGGGCCAACGTCCTGACTTTC
d_gene: NA; v_gene: TRBV5-1; abundance: NA; j_gene: TRBJ2-1; CDR3aa: CASSLAGGDRTLQFF; CDR3nt: TGCGCCAGCAGCTTGGCTGGCGGGGATAGGACCTTACAGTTCTTC
d_gene: NA; v_gene: TRBV10-3; abundance: NA; j_gene: TRBJ1-6; CDR3aa: CAMCRDTNSPLHF; CDR3nt: TGTGCCATGTGCCGGGACACCAATTCACCCCTCCACTTT
d_gene: TRBD2; v_gene: TRBV15; abundance: NA; j_gene: TRBJ2-2; CDR3aa: CATSRGGASGNGELFF; CDR3nt: TGTGCCACCAGCAGAGGGGGGGCTAGCGGGAACGGGGAGCTGTTTTTT
d_gene: NA; v_gene: TRBV7-2; abundance: few; j_gene: TRBJ1-1; CDR3aa: CASRGGQIEAFF; CDR3nt: TGTGCCAGCAGGGGTGGACAGATAGAAGCTTTCTTT
d_gene: NA; v_gene: TRBV4-1; abundance: NA; j_gene: TRBJ2-7; CDR3aa: CASSLLSSYEQYF; CDR3nt: TGCGCCAGCAGCCTATTGAGCTCCTACGAGCAGTACTTC
d_gene: NA; v_gene: TRBV5-1; abundance: NA; j_gene: TRBJ1-2; CDR3aa: CASSPGLGPLTRGYTF; CDR3nt: TGCGCCAGCAGCCCGGGATTGGGGCCGCTGACGAGGGGCTACACCTTC
d_gene: NA; v_gene: TRBV5-1; abundance: NA; j_gene: TRBJ2-3; CDR3aa: CASRSRPRVYF; CDR3nt: TGCGCCAGCAGATCTCGACCAAGAGTCTATTTT
d_gene: TRBD2; v_gene: TRBV7-2; abundance: once; j_gene: TRBJ2-1; CDR3aa: CASSRTSGGLREQFF; CDR3nt: TGTGCCAGCAGTCGGACTAGCGGGGGGTTACGGGAGCAGTTCTTC
d_gene: NA; v_gene: TRBV6-1; abundance: NA; j_gene: TRBJ1-5; CDR3aa: CASSEARGPDQPQHF; CDR3nt: TGTGCCAGCAGTGAAGCTCGGGGCCCCGATCAGCCCCAGCATTTT
d_gene: TRBD1; v_gene: TRBV2; abundance: NA; j_gene: TRBJ2-3; CDR3aa: CASRDRVRTDTQYF; CDR3nt: TGTGCCAGCAGGGACAGGGTGCGCACAGATACGCAGTATTTT
d_gene: NA; v_gene: TRBV5-4; abundance: few; j_gene: TRBJ2-5; CDR3aa: CASHKESRQETQYF; CDR3nt: TGTGCCAGCCACAAGGAATCTAGACAAGAGACCCAGTACTTC
d_gene: TRBD2; v_gene: TRBV18; abundance: few; j_gene: TRBJ2-7; CDR3aa: CASSPGAGGTYVEQYF; CDR3nt: TGTGCCAGCTCACCGGGAGCGGGAGGGACCTACGTGGAGCAGTACTTC
d_gene: NA; v_gene: TRBV29-1; abundance: NA; j_gene: TRBJ1-2; CDR3aa: CSVNYLGRQDLYGYTF; CDR3nt: TGCAGCGTGAACTACTTAGGGCGACAGGATCTTTATGGCTACACCTTC
d_gene: TRBD1; v_gene: TRBV19; abundance: NA; j_gene: TRBJ2-7; CDR3aa: CASSIGGTGFNEQYF; CDR3nt: TGTGCCAGTAGTATCGGAGGGACAGGGTTTAACGAGCAGTACTTC
d_gene: NA; v_gene: TRBV5-1; abundance: NA; j_gene: TRBJ2-3; CDR3aa: CASSLTDTQYF; CDR3nt: TGCGCCAGCAGCCTCACAGATACGCAGTATTTT
d_gene: TRBD2; v_gene: TRBV28; abundance: NA; j_gene: TRBJ2-1; CDR3aa: CASSLPTLTRTSGIYNEQFF; CDR3nt: TGTGCCAGCAGTTTACCCACACTAACCCGAACTAGCGGGATCTACAATGAGCAGTTCTTC
d_gene: TRBD2; v_gene: TRBV9; abundance: few; j_gene: TRBJ2-5; CDR3aa: CASSVGGTSETQYF; CDR3nt: TGTGCCAGCAGCGTAGGGGGGACTAGCGAGACCCAGTACTTC
d_gene: NA; v_gene: TRBV28; abundance: NA; j_gene: TRBJ2-7; CDR3aa: CASSSYQLQGTYEQYF; CDR3nt: TGTGCCAGCAGCTCATACCAACTCCAGGGAACCTACGAGCAGTACTTC
d_gene: TRBD2; v_gene: TRBV5-1; abundance: NA; j_gene: TRBJ2-7; CDR3aa: CASSSGLAGGHEQYF; CDR3nt: TGCGCCAGCAGCTCGGGACTAGCGGGGGGACACGAGCAGTACTTC
d_gene: NA; v_gene: TRBV30; abundance: NA; j_gene: TRBJ2-1; CDR3aa: CAWSARATGNEQFF; CDR3nt: TGTGCCTGGAGTGCTCGGGCTACGGGAAATGAGCAGTTCTTC
d_gene: NA; v_gene: TRBV5-5; abundance: NA; j_gene: TRBJ1-1; CDR3aa: CASSLWTGSHSEAFF; CDR3nt: TGTGCCAGCAGCTTATGGACCGGATCGCATTCTGAAGCTTTCTTT
d_gene: NA; v_gene: TRBV5-4; abundance: NA; j_gene: TRBJ1-1; CDR3aa: CASSFQGEWHTEAFF; CDR3nt: TGTGCCAGCAGCTTCCAGGGCGAGTGGCACACTGAAGCTTTCTTT
d_gene: NA; v_gene: TRBV2; abundance: NA; j_gene: TRBJ2-2; CDR3aa: CASRTQEETGELFF; CDR3nt: TGTGCCAGCAGGACCCAGGAGGAGACCGGGGAGCTGTTTTTT
d_gene: NA; v_gene: TRBV29-1; abundance: NA; j_gene: TRBJ2-7; CDR3aa: CSVARQSEQYF; CDR3nt: TGCAGCGTTGCCCGACAGTCCGAGCAGTACTTC
d_gene: NA; v_gene: TRBV21-1; abundance: NA; j_gene: TRBJ2-6; CDR3aa: CASSKAGHISGANVLTF; CDR3nt: TGTGCCAGCAGCAAAGCGGGACACATCTCTGGGGCCAACGTCCTGACTTTC
d_gene: TRBD2; v_gene: TRBV5-6; abundance: NA; j_gene: TRBJ2-3; CDR3aa: CASSWGGGSTDTQYF; CDR3nt: TGTGCCAGCAGCTGGGGGGGAGGTAGCACAGATACGCAGTATTTT
d_gene: NA; v_gene: TRBV6-1; abundance: NA; j_gene: TRBJ2-2; CDR3aa: CASSGELHTGELFF; CDR3nt: TGTGCCAGCAGTGGGGAACTCCACACCGGGGAGCTGTTTTTT
d_gene: TRBD1; v_gene: TRBV11-3; abundance: NA; j_gene: TRBJ2-1; CDR3aa: CASSWGQYNEQFF; CDR3nt: TGTGCCAGCAGCTGGGGACAGTACAATGAGCAGTTCTTC
d_gene: NA; v_gene: TRBV7-9; abundance: once; j_gene: TRBJ2-5; CDR3aa: CASSPRDLPKATQYF; CDR3nt: TGTGCCAGCAGCCCGAGGGACTTGCCAAAGGCGACCCAGTACTTC
d_gene: NA; v_gene: TRBV28; abundance: few; j_gene: TRBJ1-4; CDR3aa: CASSFIRSTNEKLFF; CDR3nt: TGTGCCAGCAGTTTCATTCGCAGCACCAATGAAAAACTGTTTTTT
d_gene: TRBD1; v_gene: TRBV6-7; abundance: NA; j_gene: TRBJ2-7; CDR3aa: CASSYWGTGLEQYF; CDR3nt: TGTGCCAGCAGTTACTGGGGGACAGGTTTAGAGCAGTACTTC
d_gene: NA; v_gene: TRBV5-4; abundance: few; j_gene: TRBJ2-3; CDR3aa: CASSLGRDTDTQYF; CDR3nt: TGTGCCAGCAGCTTGGGGCGGGACACAGATACGCAGTATTTT